The 23 T cell receptor beta chains given below trace back to one sample, sequenced in a study of blood T cell repertoires in COVID-19. Generated by immunoSEQ multiplex PCR, the TCRdb table keeps only in-frame clones and is missing some. The data contain more than 300,000 clones, around four fifths of them singletons. What was sequenced was peripheral blood. Every receptor here comes from a woman aged 45-60 years with acute or convalescent COVID-19.

In nucleotides, the CDR3 is TGTGCCAGCAGCCAAGGACTAACTTACTCTGGGGCCAACGTCCTGACTTTC. Translated: CASSQGLTYSGANVLTF. The V and J genes are TRBV7-2 and TRBJ2-6; D might be TRBD2 (6 bases). CDR1 is SGHTA, CDR2 FQGNSA, per germline. V was pared by 5 bases and J by 0 bases, with 14 bases between. This CDR3 spans 17 amino acids.

CDR3 bases: TGTGCCAGCAGCTCTAACAGCAATCAGCCCCAGCATTTT. This translates into CASSSNSNQPQHF. The chain is built from TRBV5-4 and TRBJ1-5, with no clear D. The V end lost 3 bases, the J end lost 1 base, and 5 bases lay between the germline ends. The CDR3 has 13 amino acids. Germline V gives CDR1 SGHNT, CDR2 YYREEE (reference sequence).

Only a few counts were recorded for this clone. V gene TRBV21-1 combines with J gene TRBJ1-4; TRBD1 was called by the table and not checked on the DNA. TRBV21-1 is listed as a pseudogene. The CDR3 runs to 12 residues. CDR3 DNA: TGTGCCAGCAGCAAAAGGGGCACACCACGGTTTTTT. The encoded protein is CASSKRGTPRFF.

The rearrangement joins TRBV24-1 to TRBJ2-2; D remains ambiguous. V dropped 1 base and J dropped 8 bases, with 7 bases sitting between them. Germline CDR1 reads KGHDR; CDR2 reads SFDVKD. The CDR3 totals 13 residues. The CDR3, as DNA: TGTGCCACCAGTGATTTCGGTAGTGGGGAGCTGTTTTTT. It is translated as CATSDFGSGELFF.

The chain joins TRBV7-2 to TRBJ1-6, with D perhaps matching TRBD1 (6 bases). Germline V CDR1 and CDR2: SGHTA, FQGNSA. The V end was cut by 4 bases, the J end by 4 bases, with 17 bases between. This CDR3 region has 17 residues. CDR3 nucleotide sequence: TGTGCCAGCAGCTCGTGGGGCGGACAGTTGTATAATTCACCCCTCCACTTT. It translates to CASSSWGGQLYNSPLHF.

CDR3 sequence: CASSPLPTGSGNTIYF. CDR3 sequence (DNA): TGTGCCAGCTCACCACTCCCCACCGGCTCTGGAAACACCATATATTTT. This chain uses TRBV18 with TRBJ1-3; D remains ambiguous. Trimming stripped 1 base from V and 0 bases from J, with 10 bases between. The CDR3 length is 16 residues. Germline CDR1 and CDR2: KGHSH and LQKENI.

The chain recombines TRBV18 with TRBJ2-1; 7 bases are a match to TRBD2. The CDR3 covers 17 residues. J lost 2 bases, V lost 2 bases, and 9 bases had no gene match. The germline CDR1 and CDR2 sequences are KGHSH and LQKENI. The CDR3, as DNA: TGTGCCAGCTCACCAGGTGGCGGGGAGGGGACCTACAATGAGCAGTTCTTC. Its protein product is CASSPGGGEGTYNEQFF.

V is TRBV7-2 and J is TRBJ1-2, with D perhaps TRBD1 (5 bases). This CDR3 has 14 residues. Trimming shortened V by 1 base and J by 8 bases, and 14 bases separated the two germline ends. Germline V gives CDR1 SGHTA, CDR2 FQGNSA. CDR3 nucleotide sequence: TGTGCCAGCAGCTTAGATACTGCGGGGGTAGGCTACACCTTC. This sequence encodes CASSLDTAGVGYTF.

This clone was picked up one time. This chain uses TRBV2 with TRBJ1-2, with a weak D call TRBD1 (6 bases). The length of the CDR3 is 14 residues. The V gene's germline CDR1 is SNHLY and CDR2 FYNNEI. V was shortened by 6 bases and J by 2 bases, with 13 bases between the two germline ends. The CDR3 is CASSERTVNYGYTF. CDR3 in DNA: TGTGCCAGCAGCGAAAGGACAGTAAACTATGGCTACACCTTC.

The gene calls are TRBV4-1 and TRBJ2-4; D might be TRBD2 (7 bases). The CDR3 loop spans 17 amino acids. CDR1 is MGHRA and CDR2 is YSYEKL in the germline V gene. Trimming took off 2 bases at V and 8 bases at J, with 22 bases between the two ends. The CDR3 region has the DNA TGCGCCAGCAGCCAAACGGGGGCTAGCGGCACGGAGGACATTCAGTACTTC. Amino acid sequence: CASSQTGASGTEDIQYF.

The genes are TRBV3-1 (or the pseudogene TRBV3-2) and TRBJ2-1, with TRBD2 matching 10 bases. V gave up 2 bases and J gave up 2 bases; unmatched junction bases: 3. Per the germline V gene, CDR1 is LGHDT and CDR2 is YNNKEL (reference sequence). The CDR3 runs to 16 residues. In nucleotides, the CDR3 is TGTGCCAGCAGCCAAAGAGGACTAGCGGCCTACAATGAGCAGTTCTTC. Protein: CASSQRGLAAYNEQFF.

The rearrangement links TRBV5-8 to TRBJ2-5; perhaps TRBD2 as D (5 bases). V lost 0 bases and J lost 4, with 10 bases in between. In germline, CDR1 is SGHTS, CDR2 YDEGEE. This CDR3 contains 14 residues. The CDR3 region is CASSLVRGPETQYF. In DNA, the CDR3 is TGTGCCAGCAGCTTGGTGAGAGGGCCAGAGACCCAGTACTTC.

The V gene is TRBV7-2, the J gene TRBJ2-3; possible D gene TRBD2, 5 bases. Trimming removed 6 bases from V and 3 bases from J, with 10 bases in between. This CDR3 contains 13 residues. Germline assignment: CDR1 SGHTA and CDR2 FQGNSA. The CDR3 loop is CASSSRGTDTQYF. The CDR3 DNA reads as TGTGCCAGCAGTTCGAGAGGGACAGATACGCAGTATTTT.

The V call is TRBV9, the J call TRBJ1-1; D is undetermined. The V gene lost 4 bases and the J gene lost 1 base, with 11 bases spanning the gap. CDR1 and CDR2 from the germline V gene are SGDLS and YYNGEE. The CDR3 is 14 residues long. Written as DNA, the CDR3 is TGTGCCAGCAGCAACAATTTCCGGAACACTGAAGCTTTCTTT. Its protein product is CASSNNFRNTEAFF. Looking up the rest from reference TRBV9 and TRBJ1-1 gives the full variable domain: DSGVTQTPKHLITATGQRVTLRCSPRSGDLSVYWYQQSLDQGLQFLIQYYNGEERAKGNILERFSAQQFPDLHSELNLSSLELGDSALYFCASSNNFRNTEAFFGQGTRLTVV.

The J gene is TRBJ1-2, the V gene TRBV5-1; no firm D call. The CDR3 is 13 residues long. V shed 2 bases and J shed 0 bases, with 5 bases lying between them. Germline V lookup: CDR1 SGHRS, CDR2 YFSETQ. Here the CDR3 DNA reads TGCGCCAGCAGCTTTAATGCTAACTATGGCTACACCTTC. Protein: CASSFNANYGYTF.

The V gene is TRBV2, the J gene TRBJ1-2; D may be TRBD1 (6 bases). The CDR3 is 14 residues long. Trimming left V 8 bases short and J 7 bases short, with 20 bases between. Germline lookup yields CDR1 SNHLY and CDR2 FYNNEI. CDR3 coding DNA: TGTGCCAGCGCCAAGGCGGCAGGGGAATCTGGCTACACCTTC. As protein: CASAKAAGESGYTF.

The chain is built from TRBV10-3 and TRBJ1-5, with TRBD1 matching over 7 bases. Per the germline V gene, CDR1 is ENHRY and CDR2 is SYGVKD. The trim removed 5 bases at V and 5 bases at J, leaving 3 bases unmatched. The CDR3 has 13 residues. The CDR3 loop is CAISSGGDQPQHF. CDR3 DNA: TGTGCCATCAGTTCAGGGGGAGATCAGCCCCAGCATTTT.

V gene TRBV5-4 combines with J gene TRBJ1-3, with D hard to call. Germline V gene data show CDR1 as SGHNT and CDR2 as YYREEE (reference sequence). The CDR3 runs 13 residues. The V end lost 2 bases, the J end lost 2 bases, and 5 bases lay between the germline ends. CDR3 sequence reads: CASSFSPGNTIYF. The DNA of the CDR3 is TGTGCCAGCAGCTTCTCCCCTGGAAACACCATATATTTT.

This clone was recorded many times. The rearrangement uses TRBV2 and TRBJ1-1; 9 nucleotides agree with TRBD1. The CDR3 sequence is 14 residues long. The V segment lost 6 bases and the J segment 5 bases; nucleotides outside the gene matches: 7. The germline CDR1 and CDR2 sequences are SNHLY and FYNNEI. The CDR3 is CASRPGQGYTEAFF. DNA for the CDR3: TGTGCCAGCAGACCGGGACAGGGATATACTGAAGCTTTCTTT.

This clone occurred a few times. The chain links TRBV7-2 to TRBJ2-3, with D perhaps matching TRBD2 (5 bases). Germline lookup yields CDR1 SGHTA and CDR2 FQGNSA. The V and J ends lost 3 bases and 5 bases respectively, with 9 bases between them. The CDR3 is 13 residues long. CDR3 nucleotide sequence: TGTGCCAGCAGCTTCATAGAGGGAGATACGCAGTATTTT. It encodes CASSFIEGDTQYF.

The chain carries TRBV2 and TRBJ2-1; TRBD2 agrees at 7 bases. The V gene end was trimmed by 8 bases and the J gene end by 8 bases; junction bases not matched to a gene: 12. Germline V lookup: CDR1 SNHLY, CDR2 FYNNEI. The CDR3 is made up of 14 amino acids. DNA for the CDR3: TGTGCCAGCTGCTGGGGGGGAGGAAGAGATGAGCAGTTCTTC. Its translation is CASCWGGGRDEQFF. The variable domain in full, completed from reference TRBV2 and TRBJ2-1, reads EPEVTQTPSHQVTQMGQEVILRCVPISNHLYFYWYRQILGQKVEFLVSFYNNEISEKSEIFDDQFSVERPDGSNFTLKIRSTKLEDSAMYFCASCWGGGRDEQFFGPGTRLTVL.

The chain uses TRBV2 and TRBJ1-2; 9 nucleotides match TRBD1. This CDR3 spans 14 amino acids. Germline CDR1 SNHLY, CDR2 FYNNEI. V dropped 5 bases and J dropped 3; count of bases not matched to a gene: 4. CDR3 nucleotide sequence: TGTGCCAGCAGTCAACAGGGGGCAGACTATGGCTACACCTTC. Encoded protein: CASSQQGADYGYTF.

The V call is TRBV11-2, the J call TRBJ1-2; D may be TRBD1 (6 bases). This CDR3 region has 16 residues. The ends were cut back, 0 bases at V and 8 bases at J, with 19 bases in the middle. Germline CDR1 is SGHAT and CDR2 is FQNNGV. CDR3 sequence reads: CASSLDLLGATVGYTF. Written as DNA, the CDR3 is TGTGCCAGCAGCTTAGACCTCCTGGGGGCGACGGTGGGCTACACCTTC.